This record looks at one T cell receptor (beta chain) sequence and its context. An immunoSEQ assay, version v3.0, was performed at survey level. Assay: immunoSEQ multiplex PCR; the TCRdb copy retains only in-frame clones and omits some. The sample carries around 15,000 clones, 88% recorded once. The V end was cut by 0 bases, the J end by 1 base, with 4 bases between. The CDR3 is 14 amino acids. CDR1 KGHSH and CDR2 LQKENI come from the germline V gene. The data were taken from a study of long-term antiretroviral therapy in people with HIV. This receptor was taken from a man aged 45 to 65 with HIV. Sequences were derived from unsorted PBMCs, sampled 0.7 years before starting antiretroviral therapy. V is TRBV18 and J is TRBJ1-3; no firm D call. The CDR3: CASSPPESGNTIYF. The DNA of the CDR3 is TGTGCCAGCTCACCACCAGAGTCTGGAAACACCATATATTTT.